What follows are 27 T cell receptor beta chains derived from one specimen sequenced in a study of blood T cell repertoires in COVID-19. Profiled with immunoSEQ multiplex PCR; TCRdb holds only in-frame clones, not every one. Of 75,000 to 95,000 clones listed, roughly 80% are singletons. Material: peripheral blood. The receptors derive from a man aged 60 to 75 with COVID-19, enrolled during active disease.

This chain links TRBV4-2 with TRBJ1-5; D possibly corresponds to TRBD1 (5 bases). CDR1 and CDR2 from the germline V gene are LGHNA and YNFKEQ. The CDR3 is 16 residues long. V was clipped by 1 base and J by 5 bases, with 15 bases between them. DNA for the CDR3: TGTGCCAGCAGCCAAGCCGAGTTTGGGGCCGATCAGCCCCAGCATTTT. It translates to CASSQAEFGADQPQHF.

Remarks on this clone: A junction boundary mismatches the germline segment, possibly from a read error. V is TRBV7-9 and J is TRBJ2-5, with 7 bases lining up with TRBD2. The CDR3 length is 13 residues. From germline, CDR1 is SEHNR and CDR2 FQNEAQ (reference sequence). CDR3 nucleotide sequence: TGCGCAGGGAGCGGGGCTTACCAAGAGACCCAGTACTTC. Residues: CAGSGAYQETQYF.

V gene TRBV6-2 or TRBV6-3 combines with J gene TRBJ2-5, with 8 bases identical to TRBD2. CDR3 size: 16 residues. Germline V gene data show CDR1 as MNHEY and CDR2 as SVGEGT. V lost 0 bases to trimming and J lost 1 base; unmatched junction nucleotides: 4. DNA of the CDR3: TGTGCCAGCAGTTACTCCCAGCGGGAGACCCAAGAGACCCAGTACTTC. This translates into CASSYSQRETQETQYF.

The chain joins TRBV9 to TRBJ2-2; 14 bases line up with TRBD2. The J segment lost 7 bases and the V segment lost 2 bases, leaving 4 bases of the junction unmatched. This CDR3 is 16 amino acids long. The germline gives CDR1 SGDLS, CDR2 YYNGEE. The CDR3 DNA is TGTGCCAGCAGCGTCGGGACTAGCGGGAGACTCGGGGAGCTGTTTTTT. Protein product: CASSVGTSGRLGELFF.

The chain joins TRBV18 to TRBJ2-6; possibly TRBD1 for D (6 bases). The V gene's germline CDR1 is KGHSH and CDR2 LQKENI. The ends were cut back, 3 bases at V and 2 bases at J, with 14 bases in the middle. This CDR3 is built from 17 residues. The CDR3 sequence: CASSPTPTGTGANVLTF. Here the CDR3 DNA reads TGTGCCAGCTCACCGACCCCGACAGGAACTGGGGCCAACGTCCTGACTTTC.

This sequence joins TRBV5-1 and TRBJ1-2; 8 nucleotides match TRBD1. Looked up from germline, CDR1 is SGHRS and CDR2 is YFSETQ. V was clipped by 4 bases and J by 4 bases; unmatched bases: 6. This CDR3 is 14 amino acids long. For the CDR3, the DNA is TGCGCCAGCAGCAGAGGACAGGGAACCTATGGCTACACCTTC. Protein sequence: CASSRGQGTYGYTF.

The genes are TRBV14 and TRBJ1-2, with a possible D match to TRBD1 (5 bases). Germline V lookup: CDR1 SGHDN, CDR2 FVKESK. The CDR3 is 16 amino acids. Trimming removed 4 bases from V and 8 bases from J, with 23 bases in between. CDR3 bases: TGTGCCAGCAGCCGTCTTGGGGGGTACGCTTCTGAGGGCTACACCTTC. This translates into CASSRLGGYASEGYTF. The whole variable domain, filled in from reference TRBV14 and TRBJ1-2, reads EAGVTQFPSHSVIEKGQTVTLRCDPISGHDNLYWYRRVMGKEIKFLLHFVKESKQDESGMPNNRFLAERTGGTYSTLKVQPAELEDSGVYFCASSRLGGYASEGYTFGSGTRLTVV.

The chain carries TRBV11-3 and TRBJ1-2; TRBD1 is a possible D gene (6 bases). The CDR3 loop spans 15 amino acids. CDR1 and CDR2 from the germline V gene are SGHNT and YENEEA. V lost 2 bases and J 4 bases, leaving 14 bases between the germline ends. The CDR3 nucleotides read TGTGCCAGCAGCTTAAGCCGAACAGGGTCCTATGGCTACACCTTC. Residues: CASSLSRTGSYGYTF.

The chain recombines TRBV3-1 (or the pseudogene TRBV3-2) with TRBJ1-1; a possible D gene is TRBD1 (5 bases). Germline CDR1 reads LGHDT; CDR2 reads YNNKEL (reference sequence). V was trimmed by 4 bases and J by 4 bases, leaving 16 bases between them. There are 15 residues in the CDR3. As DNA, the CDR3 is TGTGCCAGCAGCCCGGCCTCGGGGGGTCCCACTGAAGCTTTCTTT. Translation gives CASSPASGGPTEAFF.

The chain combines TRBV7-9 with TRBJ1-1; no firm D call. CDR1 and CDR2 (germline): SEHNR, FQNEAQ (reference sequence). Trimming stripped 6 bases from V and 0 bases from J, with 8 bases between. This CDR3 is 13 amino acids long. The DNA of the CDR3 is TGTGCCAGCAGTCCTAAGATGAACACTGAAGCTTTCTTT. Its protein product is CASSPKMNTEAFF. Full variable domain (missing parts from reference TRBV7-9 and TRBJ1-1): DTGVSQNPRHKITKRGQNVTFRCDPISEHNRLYWYRQTLGQGPEFLTYFQNEAQLEKSRLLSDRFSAERPKGSFSTLEIQRTEQGDSAMYLCASSPKMNTEAFFGQGTRLTVV.

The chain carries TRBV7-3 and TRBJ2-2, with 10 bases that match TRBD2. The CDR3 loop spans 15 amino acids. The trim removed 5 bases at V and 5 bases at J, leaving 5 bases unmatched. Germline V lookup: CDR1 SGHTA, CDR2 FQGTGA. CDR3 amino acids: CASSPLLAGTGELFF. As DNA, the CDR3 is TGTGCCAGCAGCCCCTTACTAGCGGGGACCGGGGAGCTGTTTTTT.

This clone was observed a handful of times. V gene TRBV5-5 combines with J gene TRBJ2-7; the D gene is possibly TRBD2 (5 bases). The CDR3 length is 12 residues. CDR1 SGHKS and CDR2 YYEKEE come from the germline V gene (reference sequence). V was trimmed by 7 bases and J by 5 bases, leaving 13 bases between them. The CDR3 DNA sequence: TGTGCCAGCGGCTCCAACGGGGACGAGCAGTACTTC. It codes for CASGSNGDEQYF.

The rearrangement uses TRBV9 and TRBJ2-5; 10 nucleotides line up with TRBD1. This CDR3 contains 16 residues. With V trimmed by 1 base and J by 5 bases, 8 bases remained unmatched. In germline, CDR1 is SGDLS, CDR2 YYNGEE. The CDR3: CASSVTRQGARETQYF. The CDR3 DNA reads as TGTGCCAGCAGCGTAACCAGACAGGGGGCTAGGGAGACCCAGTACTTC.

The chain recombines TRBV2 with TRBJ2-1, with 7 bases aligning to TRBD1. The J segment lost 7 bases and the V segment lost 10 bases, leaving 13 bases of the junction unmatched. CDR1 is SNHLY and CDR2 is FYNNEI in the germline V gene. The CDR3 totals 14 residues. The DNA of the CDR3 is TGTGCCATCAATGGGCCCGGGACAGTAAATGAGCAGTTCTTC. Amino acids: CAINGPGTVNEQFF. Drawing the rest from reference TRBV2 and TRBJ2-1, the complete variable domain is EPEVTQTPSHQVTQMGQEVILRCVPISNHLYFYWYRQILGQKVEFLVSFYNNEISEKSEIFDDQFSVERPDGSNFTLKIRSTKLEDSAMYFCAINGPGTVNEQFFGPGTRLTVL.

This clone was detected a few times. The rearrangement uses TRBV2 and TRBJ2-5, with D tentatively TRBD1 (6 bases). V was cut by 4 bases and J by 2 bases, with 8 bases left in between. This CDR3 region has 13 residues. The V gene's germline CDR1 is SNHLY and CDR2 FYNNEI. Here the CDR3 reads CASSGTAQETQYF. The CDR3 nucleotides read TGTGCCAGCAGTGGGACAGCACAAGAGACCCAGTACTTC.

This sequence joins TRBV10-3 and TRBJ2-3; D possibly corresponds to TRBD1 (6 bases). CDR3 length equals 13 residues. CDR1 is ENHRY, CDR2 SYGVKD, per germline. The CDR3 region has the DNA TGTGTAGCATCGAAGGGGGACACAGATACGCAGTATTTT. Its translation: CVASKGDTDTQYF.

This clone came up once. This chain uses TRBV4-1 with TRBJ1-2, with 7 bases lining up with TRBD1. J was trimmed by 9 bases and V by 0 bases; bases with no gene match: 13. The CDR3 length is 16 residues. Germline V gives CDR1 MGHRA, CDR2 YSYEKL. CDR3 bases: TGCGCCAGCAGCCAAGATCCCGGCCAGGGGGGCTCTAGCTACACCTTC. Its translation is CASSQDPGQGGSSYTF.

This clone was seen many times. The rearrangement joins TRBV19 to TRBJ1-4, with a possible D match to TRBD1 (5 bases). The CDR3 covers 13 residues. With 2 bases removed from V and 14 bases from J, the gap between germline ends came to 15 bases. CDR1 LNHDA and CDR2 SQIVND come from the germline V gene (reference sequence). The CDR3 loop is CASSIRTGGKLFF. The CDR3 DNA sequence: TGTGCCAGTAGTATAAGGACCGGGGGTAAGCTGTTTTTT.

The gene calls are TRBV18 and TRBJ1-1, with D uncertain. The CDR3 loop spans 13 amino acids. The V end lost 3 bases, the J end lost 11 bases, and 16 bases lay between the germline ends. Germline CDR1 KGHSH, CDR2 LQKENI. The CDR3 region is CASSPVAGSEAFF. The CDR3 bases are TGTGCCAGCTCACCCGTCGCCGGATCGGAGGCTTTCTTT. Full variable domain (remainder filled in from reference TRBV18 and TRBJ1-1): NAGVMQNPRHLVRRRGQEARLRCSPMKGHSHVYWYRQLPEEGLKFMVYLQKENIIDESGMPKERFSAEFPKEGPSILRIQQVVRGDSAAYFCASSPVAGSEAFFGQGTRLTVV.

CDR3 sequence reads: CASSAVGDTQYF. CDR3 sequence (DNA): TGTGCCAGCAGCGCGGTGGGAGATACGCAGTATTTT. The V and J genes are TRBV7-3 and TRBJ2-3; no clear D. This CDR3 comprises 12 residues. Germline-derived CDR1 and CDR2 are SGHTA and FQGTGA. V shed 5 bases and J shed 5 bases, with 8 bases lying between them.

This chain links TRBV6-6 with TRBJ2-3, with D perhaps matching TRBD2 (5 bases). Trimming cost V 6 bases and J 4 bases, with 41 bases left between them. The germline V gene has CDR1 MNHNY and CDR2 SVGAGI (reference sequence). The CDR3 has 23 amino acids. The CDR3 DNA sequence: TGTGCCAGCAGCTCAGTAACCCAGGTCGTTTCGGGGAAGACTTTGGACTCCCCAGATACGCAGTATTTT. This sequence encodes CASSSVTQVVSGKTLDSPDTQYF.

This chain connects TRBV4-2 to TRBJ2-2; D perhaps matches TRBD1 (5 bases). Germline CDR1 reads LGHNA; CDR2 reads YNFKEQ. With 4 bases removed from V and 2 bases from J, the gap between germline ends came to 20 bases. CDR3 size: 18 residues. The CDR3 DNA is TGTGCCAGCAGCCTAATTAATTGGGGCGCGGAAAACACCGGGGAGCTGTTTTTT. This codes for CASSLINWGAENTGELFF.

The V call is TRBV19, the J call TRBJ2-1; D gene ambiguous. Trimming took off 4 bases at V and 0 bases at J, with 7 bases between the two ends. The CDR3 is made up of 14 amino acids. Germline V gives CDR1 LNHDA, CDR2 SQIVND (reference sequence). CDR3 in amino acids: CASSSHYSYNEQFF. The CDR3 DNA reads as TGTGCCAGTAGTAGCCACTACTCCTACAATGAGCAGTTCTTC.

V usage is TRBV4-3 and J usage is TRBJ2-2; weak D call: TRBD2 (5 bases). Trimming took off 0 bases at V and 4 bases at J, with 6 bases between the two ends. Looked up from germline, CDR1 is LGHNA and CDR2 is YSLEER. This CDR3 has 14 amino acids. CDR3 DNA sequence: TGCGCCAGCAGCCAAGACAGCGGCACCGGGGAGCTGTTTTTT. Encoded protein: CASSQDSGTGELFF.

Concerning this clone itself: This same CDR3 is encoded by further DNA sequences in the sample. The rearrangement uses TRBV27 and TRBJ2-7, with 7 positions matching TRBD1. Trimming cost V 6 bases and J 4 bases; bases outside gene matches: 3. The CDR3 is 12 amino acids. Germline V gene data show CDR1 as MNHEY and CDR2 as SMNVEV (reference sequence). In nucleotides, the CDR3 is TGTGCCAGCAGAACAGGGGTTTACGAGCAGTACTTC. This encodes CASRTGVYEQYF.

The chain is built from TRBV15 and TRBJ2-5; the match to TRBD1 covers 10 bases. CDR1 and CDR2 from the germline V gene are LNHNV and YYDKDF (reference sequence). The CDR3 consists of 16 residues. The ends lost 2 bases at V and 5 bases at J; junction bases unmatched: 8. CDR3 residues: CATSRPTTGGWETQYF. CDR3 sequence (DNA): TGTGCCACCAGCAGACCAACGACAGGGGGCTGGGAGACCCAGTACTTC.

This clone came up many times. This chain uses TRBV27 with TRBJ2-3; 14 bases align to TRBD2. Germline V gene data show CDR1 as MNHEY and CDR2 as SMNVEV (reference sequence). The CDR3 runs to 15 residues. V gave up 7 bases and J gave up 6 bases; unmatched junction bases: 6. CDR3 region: CASMTSGGAGDTQYF. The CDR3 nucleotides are TGTGCCAGCATGACTAGCGGGGGGGCAGGTGATACGCAGTATTTT.